This entry features one T cell receptor beta chain sequence. What it binds is not known. This sample is part of a study of PD-1 blockade in classical Hodgkin lymphoma. Using immunoSEQ multiplex PCR, the repertoire was profiled, and TCRdb retains in-frame clones only, with some absent. Of approximately 25,000 clones listed, about 80% are singletons. Findings and caveats of the study: Newly diagnosed patients reportedly had lower baseline TCR diversity than healthy donors.

Autologous stem cell transplantation was followed by relapse in every patient, and brentuximab vedotin exposure varied. Thawed PBMCs yielded CD4+ T cells through magnetic negative selection. Looked up from germline, CDR1 is SGDLS and CDR2 is YYNGEE. This CDR3 comprises 15 residues. The germline V and J ends were trimmed by 0 bases and 2 bases, with 12 bases remaining between them. This specimen was CD4+ T cells from blood, taken at baseline. The rearrangement links TRBV9 to TRBJ2-7, with D hard to call. This TCR came from a human donor with classical Hodgkin lymphoma. The CDR3 DNA reads as TGTGCCAGCAGCGTAGGACCTCTTGGGGCCTACGAGCAGTACTTC. Its protein product is CASSVGPLGAYEQYF.